Given below is one TCR beta chain in context. A much more abundant neighbour one base away suggests this may be a read error. This specimen belongs to a study of T cells in Graves' hyperthyroidism and ophthalmopathy. Amplified TCR beta CDR3 regions came from RNA transcripts. First-round RT-PCR of the TCR CDR3 relied on the HTBI primer set. TCRdb analysed the multiplex PCR reads with MiXCR anew, one entry per CDR3 protein. The table has about 400,000 distinct CDR3 sequences, more than 14% seen once. Germline V CDR1 and CDR2: SGHTA, FQGNSA. This CDR3 spans 14 amino acids. V was clipped by 4 bases and J by 4 bases; unmatched bases: 5.

The chain couples TRBV7-2 to TRBJ1-2, with 8 bases aligning to TRBD1. The sample taken for sequencing was blood. The TCR was taken from a woman in her 30s with Graves' ophthalmopathy. CDR3 protein: CASSSGGAGYGYTF. DNA for the CDR3: TGTGCCAGCAGCTCAGGGGGCGCGGGCTATGGCTACACCTTC.